This T cell receptor (beta chain) was observed in a study of cytomegalovirus exposure and HLA in healthy donors. The study, taken as a whole, reports: Whilst most TCR sequences proved rare, a subset of public TCRs occurred across many donors. Later work found that TCR association rates differed between HLA loci; DRB1 had the most and HLA-C the fewest.

The study ran its PCR with 60 Vbeta and 13 Jbeta primers. Some clones are missing from TCRdb's copy, which holds only in-frame ones; the method was immunoSEQ multiplex PCR. The sample has 45,000 to 60,000 clones. CDR1 is SGHNT and CDR2 is YYREEE in the germline V gene (reference sequence). V was clipped by 4 bases and J by 5 bases, with 10 bases between them. CDR3 size: 13 residues. Of note for this clone: The antigen is unknown.

This TCR derives from a male donor in good health and CMV-seronegative. Specimen: PBMCs. The J gene is TRBJ1-5, the V gene TRBV5-4; a possible D gene is TRBD1 (5 bases). DNA of the CDR3: TGTGCCAGCAGCCTCGGAGGGGATCAGCCCCAGCATTTT. It is translated as CASSLGGDQPQHF.